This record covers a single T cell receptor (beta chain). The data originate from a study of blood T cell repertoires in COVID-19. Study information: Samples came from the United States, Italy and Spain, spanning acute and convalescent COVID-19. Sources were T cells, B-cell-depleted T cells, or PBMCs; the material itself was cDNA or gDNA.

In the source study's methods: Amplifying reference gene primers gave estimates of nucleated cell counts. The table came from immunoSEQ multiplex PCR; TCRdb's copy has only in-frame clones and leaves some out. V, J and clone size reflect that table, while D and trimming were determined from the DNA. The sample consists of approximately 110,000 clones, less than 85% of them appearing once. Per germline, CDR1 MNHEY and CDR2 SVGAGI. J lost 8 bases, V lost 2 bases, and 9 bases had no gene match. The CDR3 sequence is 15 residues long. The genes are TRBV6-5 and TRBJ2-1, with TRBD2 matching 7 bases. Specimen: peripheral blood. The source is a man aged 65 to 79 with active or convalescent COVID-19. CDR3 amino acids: CASSYGFGLGDEQFF. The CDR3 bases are TGTGCCAGCAGTTACGGATTCGGACTAGGGGATGAGCAGTTCTTC.